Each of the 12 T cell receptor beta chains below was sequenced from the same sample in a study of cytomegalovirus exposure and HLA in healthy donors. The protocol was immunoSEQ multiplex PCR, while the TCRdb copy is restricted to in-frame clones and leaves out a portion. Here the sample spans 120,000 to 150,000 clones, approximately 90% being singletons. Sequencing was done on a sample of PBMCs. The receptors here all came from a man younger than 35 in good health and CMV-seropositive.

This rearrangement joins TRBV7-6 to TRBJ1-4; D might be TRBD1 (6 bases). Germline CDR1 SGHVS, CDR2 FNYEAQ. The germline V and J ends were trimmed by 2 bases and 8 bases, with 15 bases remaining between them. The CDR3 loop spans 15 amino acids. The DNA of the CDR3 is TGTGCCAGCAGCTTAAGTCAGGGGTTCGACGAAAAACTGTTTTTT. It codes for CASSLSQGFDEKLFF.

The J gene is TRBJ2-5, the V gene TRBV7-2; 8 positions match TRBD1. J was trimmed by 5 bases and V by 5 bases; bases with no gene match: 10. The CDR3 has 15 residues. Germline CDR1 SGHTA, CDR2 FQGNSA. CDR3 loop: CASSPRDRTRETQYF. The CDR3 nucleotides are TGTGCCAGCAGCCCCCGGGACAGGACACGGGAGACCCAGTACTTC.

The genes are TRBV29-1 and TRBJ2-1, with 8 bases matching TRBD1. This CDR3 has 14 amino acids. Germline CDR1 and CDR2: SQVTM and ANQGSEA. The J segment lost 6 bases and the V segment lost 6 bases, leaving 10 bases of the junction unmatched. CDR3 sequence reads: CSVGPQGAGNEQFF. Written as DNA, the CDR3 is TGCAGCGTGGGGCCCCAGGGGGCGGGCAATGAGCAGTTCTTC.

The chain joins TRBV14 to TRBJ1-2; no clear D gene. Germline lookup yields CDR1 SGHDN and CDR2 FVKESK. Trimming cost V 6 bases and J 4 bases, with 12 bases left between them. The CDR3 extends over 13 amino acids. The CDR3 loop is CASRLKGSYGYTF. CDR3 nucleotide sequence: TGTGCCAGCAGACTGAAAGGGAGCTATGGCTACACCTTC.

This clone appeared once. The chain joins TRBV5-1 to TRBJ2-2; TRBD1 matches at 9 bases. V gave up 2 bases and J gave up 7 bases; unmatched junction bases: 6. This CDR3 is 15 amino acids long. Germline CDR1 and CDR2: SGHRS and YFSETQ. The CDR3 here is CASSFGDREYGELFF. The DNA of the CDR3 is TGCGCCAGCAGCTTCGGGGACAGGGAATACGGGGAGCTGTTTTTT.

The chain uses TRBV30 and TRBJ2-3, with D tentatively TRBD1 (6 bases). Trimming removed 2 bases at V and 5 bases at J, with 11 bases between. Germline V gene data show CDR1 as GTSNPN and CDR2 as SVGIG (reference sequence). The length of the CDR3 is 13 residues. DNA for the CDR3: TGTGCCTGGAGTTTTACAGGGAAAGATACGCAGTATTTT. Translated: CAWSFTGKDTQYF.

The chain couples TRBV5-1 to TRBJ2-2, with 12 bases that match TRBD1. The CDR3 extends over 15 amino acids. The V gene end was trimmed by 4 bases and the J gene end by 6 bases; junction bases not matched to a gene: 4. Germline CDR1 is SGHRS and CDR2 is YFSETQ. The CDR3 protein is CASSPGTGGSGELFF. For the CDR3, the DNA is TGCGCCAGCAGCCCCGGGACAGGGGGCTCCGGGGAGCTGTTTTTT.

CDR3: CASSLVMNTEAFF. For the CDR3, the DNA is TGTGCCAGCAGCTTGGTTATGAACACTGAAGCTTTCTTT. The V and J genes are TRBV5-4 and TRBJ1-1; D remains unclear. The ends were cut back, 0 bases at V and 0 bases at J, with 3 bases in the middle. CDR1 is SGHNT, CDR2 YYREEE, per germline (reference sequence). The CDR3 runs to 13 residues.

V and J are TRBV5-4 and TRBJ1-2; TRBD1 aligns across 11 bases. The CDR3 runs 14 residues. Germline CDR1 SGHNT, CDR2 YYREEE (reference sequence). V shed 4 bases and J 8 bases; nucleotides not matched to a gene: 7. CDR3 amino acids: CASSPGQGGGGYTF. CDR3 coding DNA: TGTGCCAGCAGCCCGGGACAGGGGGGCGGCGGCTACACCTTC.

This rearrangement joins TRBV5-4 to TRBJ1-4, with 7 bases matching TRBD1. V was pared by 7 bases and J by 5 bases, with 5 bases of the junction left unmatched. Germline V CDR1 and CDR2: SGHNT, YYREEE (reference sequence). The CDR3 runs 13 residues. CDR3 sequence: CASSRGVNEKLFF. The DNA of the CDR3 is TGTGCCAGCTCCAGGGGGGTGAATGAAAAACTGTTTTTT.

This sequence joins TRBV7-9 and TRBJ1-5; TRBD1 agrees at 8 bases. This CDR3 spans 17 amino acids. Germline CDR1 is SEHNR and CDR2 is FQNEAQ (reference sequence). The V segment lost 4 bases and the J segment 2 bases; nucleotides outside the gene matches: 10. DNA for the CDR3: TGTGCCAGCAGCTCACCCTTAGGGACAGGCGGCAATCAGCCCCAGCATTTT. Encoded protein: CASSSPLGTGGNQPQHF.

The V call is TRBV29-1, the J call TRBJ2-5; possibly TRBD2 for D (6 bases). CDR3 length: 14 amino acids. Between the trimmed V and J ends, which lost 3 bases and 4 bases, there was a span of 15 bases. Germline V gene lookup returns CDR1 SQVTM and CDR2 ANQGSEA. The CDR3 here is CSVEAVLAGETQYF. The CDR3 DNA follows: TGCAGCGTTGAGGCGGTACTAGCAGGAGAGACCCAGTACTTC.